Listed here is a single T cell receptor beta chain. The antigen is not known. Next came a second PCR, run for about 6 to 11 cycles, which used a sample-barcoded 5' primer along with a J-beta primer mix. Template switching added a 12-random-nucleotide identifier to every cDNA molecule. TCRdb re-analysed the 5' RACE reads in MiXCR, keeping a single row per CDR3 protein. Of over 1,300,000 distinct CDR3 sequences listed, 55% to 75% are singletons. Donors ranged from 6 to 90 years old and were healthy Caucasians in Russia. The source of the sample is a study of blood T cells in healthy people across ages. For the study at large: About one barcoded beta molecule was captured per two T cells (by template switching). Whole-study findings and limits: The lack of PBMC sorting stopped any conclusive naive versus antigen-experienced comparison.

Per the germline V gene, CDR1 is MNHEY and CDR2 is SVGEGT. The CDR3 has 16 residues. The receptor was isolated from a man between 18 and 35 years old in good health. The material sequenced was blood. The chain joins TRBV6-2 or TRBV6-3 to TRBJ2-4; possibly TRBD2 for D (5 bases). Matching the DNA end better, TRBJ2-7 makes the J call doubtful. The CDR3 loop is CASSYPRTRTFYEQYF. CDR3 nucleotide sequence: TGTGCCAGCAGTTACCCGCGGACCAGGACTTTCTACGAGCAGTACTTC.